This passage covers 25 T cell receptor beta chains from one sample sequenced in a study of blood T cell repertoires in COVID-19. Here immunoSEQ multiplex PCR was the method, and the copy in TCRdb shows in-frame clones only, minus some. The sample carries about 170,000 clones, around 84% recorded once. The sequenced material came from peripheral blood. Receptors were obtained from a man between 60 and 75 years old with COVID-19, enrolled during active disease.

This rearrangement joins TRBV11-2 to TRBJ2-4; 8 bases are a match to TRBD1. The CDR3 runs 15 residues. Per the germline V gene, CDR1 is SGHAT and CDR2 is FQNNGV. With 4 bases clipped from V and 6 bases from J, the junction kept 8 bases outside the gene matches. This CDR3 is CASSSRQGYGNIQYF. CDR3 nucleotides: TGTGCCAGCAGCTCACGACAGGGGTACGGAAACATTCAGTACTTC.

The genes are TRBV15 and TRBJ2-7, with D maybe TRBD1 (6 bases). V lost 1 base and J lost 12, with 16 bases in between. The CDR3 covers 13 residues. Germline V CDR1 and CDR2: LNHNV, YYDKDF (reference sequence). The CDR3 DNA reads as TGTGCCACCAGCAGAGCCGGGACACTAGATTGGTACTTC. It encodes CATSRAGTLDWYF.

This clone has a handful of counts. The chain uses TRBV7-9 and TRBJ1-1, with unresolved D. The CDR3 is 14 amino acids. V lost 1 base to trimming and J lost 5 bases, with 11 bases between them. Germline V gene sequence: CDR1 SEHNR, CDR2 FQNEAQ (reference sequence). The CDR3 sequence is CASSLGGLDTEAFF. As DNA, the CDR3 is TGTGCCAGCAGCTTAGGAGGGCTTGATACTGAAGCTTTCTTT.

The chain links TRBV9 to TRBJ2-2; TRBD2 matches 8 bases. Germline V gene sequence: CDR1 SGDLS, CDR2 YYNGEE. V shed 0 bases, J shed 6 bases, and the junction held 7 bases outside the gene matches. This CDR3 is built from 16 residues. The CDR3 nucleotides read TGTGCCAGCAGCGTAGGCCCCCGGGGGGGCTCCGGGGAGCTGTTTTTT. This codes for CASSVGPRGGSGELFF.

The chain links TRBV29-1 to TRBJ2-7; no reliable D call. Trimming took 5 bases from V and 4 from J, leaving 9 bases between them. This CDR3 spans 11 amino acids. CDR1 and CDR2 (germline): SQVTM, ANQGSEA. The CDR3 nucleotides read TGCAGCGTTTCAGATTTATACGAGCAGTACTTC. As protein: CSVSDLYEQYF.

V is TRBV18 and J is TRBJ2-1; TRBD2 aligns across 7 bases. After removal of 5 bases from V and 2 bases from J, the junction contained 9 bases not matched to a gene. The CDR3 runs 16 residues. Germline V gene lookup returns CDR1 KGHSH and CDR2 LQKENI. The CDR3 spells CASSLQAGPPYNEQFF. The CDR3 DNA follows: TGTGCCAGCTCATTACAAGCGGGGCCTCCCTACAATGAGCAGTTCTTC.

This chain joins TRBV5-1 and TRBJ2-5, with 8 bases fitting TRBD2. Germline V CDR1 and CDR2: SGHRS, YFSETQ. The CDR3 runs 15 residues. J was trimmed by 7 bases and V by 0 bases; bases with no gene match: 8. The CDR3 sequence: CASSLEGLDLGTQYF. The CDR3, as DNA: TGCGCCAGCAGCTTGGAGGGACTAGATCTTGGGACCCAGTACTTC.

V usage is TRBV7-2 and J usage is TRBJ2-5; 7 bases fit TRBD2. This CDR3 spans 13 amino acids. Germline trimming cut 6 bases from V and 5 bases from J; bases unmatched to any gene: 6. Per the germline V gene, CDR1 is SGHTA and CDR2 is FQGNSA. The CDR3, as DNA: TGTGCCAGCAGTGGAGGGGAGGGGGAGACCCAGTACTTC. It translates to CASSGGEGETQYF. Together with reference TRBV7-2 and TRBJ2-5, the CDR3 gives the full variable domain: GAGVSQSPSNKVTEKGKDVELRCDPISGHTALYWYRQSLGQGLEFLIYFQGNSAPDKSGLPSDRFSAERTGGSVSTLTIQRTQQEDSAVYLCASSGGEGETQYFGPGTRLLVL.

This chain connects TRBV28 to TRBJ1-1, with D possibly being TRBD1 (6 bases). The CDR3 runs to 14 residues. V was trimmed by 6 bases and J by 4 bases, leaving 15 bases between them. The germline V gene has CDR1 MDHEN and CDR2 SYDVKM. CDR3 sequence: CASSILQGSTEAFF. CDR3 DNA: TGTGCCAGCAGCATTTTACAGGGTTCCACTGAAGCTTTCTTT.

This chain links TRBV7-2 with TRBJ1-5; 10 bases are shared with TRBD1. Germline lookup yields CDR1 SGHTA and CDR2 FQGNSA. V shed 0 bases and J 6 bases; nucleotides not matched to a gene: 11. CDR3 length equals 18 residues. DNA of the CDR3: TGTGCCAGCAGCTTAGCCAGCGGGGGACAGGGGTACCCTCAGCCCCAGCATTTT. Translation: CASSLASGGQGYPQPQHF.

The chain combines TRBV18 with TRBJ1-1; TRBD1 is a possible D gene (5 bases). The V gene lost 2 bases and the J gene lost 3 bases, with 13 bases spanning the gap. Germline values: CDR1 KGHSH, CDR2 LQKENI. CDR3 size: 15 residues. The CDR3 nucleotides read TGTGCCAGCTCACCAAGTATAGGGGCTGACACTGAAGCTTTCTTT. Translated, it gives CASSPSIGADTEAFF.

The chain's CDR3 is CASSSRLAGGRADTQYF. The CDR3 DNA sequence: TGTGCCAGCTCATCACGACTAGCGGGAGGGAGGGCAGATACGCAGTATTTT. This sequence joins TRBV18 and TRBJ2-3; 14 bases are shared with TRBD2. The CDR3 loop spans 17 amino acids. Germline CDR1 KGHSH, CDR2 LQKENI. The junction had 8 bases not matched to a gene; V was cut back by 5 bases and J by 4 bases.

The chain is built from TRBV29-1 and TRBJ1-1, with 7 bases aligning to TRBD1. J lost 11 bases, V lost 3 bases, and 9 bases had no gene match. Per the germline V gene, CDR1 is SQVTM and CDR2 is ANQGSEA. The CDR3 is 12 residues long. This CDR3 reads CSVDKGDRVAFF. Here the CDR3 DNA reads TGCAGCGTTGATAAGGGAGACAGGGTGGCTTTCTTT.

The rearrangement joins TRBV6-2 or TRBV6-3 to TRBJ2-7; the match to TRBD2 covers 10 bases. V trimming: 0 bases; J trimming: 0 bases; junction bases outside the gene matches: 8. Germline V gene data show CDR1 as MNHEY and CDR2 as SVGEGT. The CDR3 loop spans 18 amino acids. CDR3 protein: CASSYSMQRGGFSYEQYF. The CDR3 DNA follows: TGTGCCAGCAGTTACTCGATGCAGCGGGGGGGCTTCTCCTACGAGCAGTACTTC.

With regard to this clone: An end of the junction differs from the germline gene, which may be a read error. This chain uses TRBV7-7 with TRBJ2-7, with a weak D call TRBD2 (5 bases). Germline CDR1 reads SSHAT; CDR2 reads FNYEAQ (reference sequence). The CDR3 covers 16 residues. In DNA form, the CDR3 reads TGTGCTAGCAGCCCTAGCCCTGTTGGCAGTTCCTACGAGCAGTACTTC. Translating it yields CASSPSPVGSSYEQYF. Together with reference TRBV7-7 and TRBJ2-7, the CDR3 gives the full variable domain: GAGVSQSPRYKVTKRGQDVTLRCDPISSHATLYWYQQALGQGPEFLTYFNYEAQPDKSGLPSDRFSAERPEGSISTLTIQRTEQRDSAMYRCASSPSPVGSSYEQYFGPGTRLTVT.

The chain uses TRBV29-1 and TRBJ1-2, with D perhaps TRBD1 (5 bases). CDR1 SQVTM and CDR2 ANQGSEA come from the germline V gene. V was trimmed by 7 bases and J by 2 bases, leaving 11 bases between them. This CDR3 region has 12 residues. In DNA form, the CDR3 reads TGCAGCGCAAGGGGAAGGAACTATGGCTACACCTTC. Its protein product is CSARGRNYGYTF.

The CDR3 bases are TGTGCCAGCAGCTCCAACATGGGAGCCTACGAGCAGTACTTC. This gives the protein CASSSNMGAYEQYF. The rearrangement links TRBV5-8 to TRBJ2-7; D may be TRBD2 (5 bases). Germline assignment: CDR1 SGHTS and CDR2 YDEGEE. V lost 3 bases and J 2 bases, leaving 12 bases between the germline ends. The CDR3 has 14 residues. Using reference TRBV5-8 and TRBJ2-7 for the parts outside the CDR3, the full variable domain is EAGVTQSPTHLIKTRGQQATLRCSPISGHTSVYWYQQALGLGLQFLLWYDEGEERNRGNFPPRFSGRQFPNYSSELNVNALELEDSALYLCASSSNMGAYEQYFGPGTRLTVT.

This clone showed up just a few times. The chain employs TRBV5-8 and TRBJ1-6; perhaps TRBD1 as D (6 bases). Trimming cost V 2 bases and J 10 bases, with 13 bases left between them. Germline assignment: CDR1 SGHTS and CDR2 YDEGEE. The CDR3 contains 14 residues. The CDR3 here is CASSFGQIWSPLHF. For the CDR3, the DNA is TGTGCCAGCAGCTTTGGACAGATATGGTCACCCCTCCACTTT.

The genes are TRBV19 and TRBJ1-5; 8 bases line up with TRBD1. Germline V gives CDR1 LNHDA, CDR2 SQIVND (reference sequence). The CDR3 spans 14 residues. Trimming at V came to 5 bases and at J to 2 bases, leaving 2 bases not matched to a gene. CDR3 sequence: CASSDRGGNQPQHF. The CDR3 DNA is TGTGCCAGTAGTGACAGGGGCGGCAATCAGCCCCAGCATTTT.

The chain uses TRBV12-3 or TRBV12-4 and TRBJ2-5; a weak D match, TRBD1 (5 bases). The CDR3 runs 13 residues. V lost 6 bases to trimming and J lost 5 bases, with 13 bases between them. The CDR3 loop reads CASSPTVRETQYF. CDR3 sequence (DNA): TGTGCCAGCAGCCCGACAGTACGCGAGACCCAGTACTTC.

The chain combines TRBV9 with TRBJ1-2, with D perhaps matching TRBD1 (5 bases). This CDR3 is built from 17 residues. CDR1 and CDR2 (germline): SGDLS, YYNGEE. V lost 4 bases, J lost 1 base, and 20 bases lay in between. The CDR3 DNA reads TGTGCCAGCAGCCATCCTGGGGGGAGGAACCTTAACTATGGCTACACCTTC. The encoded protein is CASSHPGGRNLNYGYTF.

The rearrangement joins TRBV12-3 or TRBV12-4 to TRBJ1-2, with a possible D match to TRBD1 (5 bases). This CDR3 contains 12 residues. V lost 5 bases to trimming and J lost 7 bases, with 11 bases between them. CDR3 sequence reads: CASSVRVGGYTF. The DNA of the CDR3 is TGTGCCAGCAGTGTCAGGGTCGGTGGCTACACCTTC.

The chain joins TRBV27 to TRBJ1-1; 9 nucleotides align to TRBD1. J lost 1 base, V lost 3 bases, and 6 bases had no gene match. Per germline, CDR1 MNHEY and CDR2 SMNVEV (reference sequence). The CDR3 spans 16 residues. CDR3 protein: CASSLKPTGGNTEAFF. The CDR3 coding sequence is TGTGCCAGCAGTTTGAAGCCGACAGGGGGGAACACTGAAGCTTTCTTT.

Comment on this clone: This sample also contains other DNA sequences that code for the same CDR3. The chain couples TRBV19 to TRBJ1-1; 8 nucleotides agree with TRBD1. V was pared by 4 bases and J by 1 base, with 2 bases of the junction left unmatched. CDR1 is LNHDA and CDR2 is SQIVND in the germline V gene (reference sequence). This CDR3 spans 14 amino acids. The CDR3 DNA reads TGTGCCAGTAGTACTGGACAGGGGAACACTGAAGCTTTCTTT. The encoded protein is CASSTGQGNTEAFF. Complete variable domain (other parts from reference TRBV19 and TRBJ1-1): DGGITQSPKYLFRKEGQNVTLSCEQNLNHDAMYWYRQDPGQGLRLIYYSQIVNDFQKGDIAEGYSVSREKKESFPLTVTSAQKNPTAFYLCASSTGQGNTEAFFGQGTRLTVV.

For the CDR3, the DNA is TGTGCCAGTAGCCTAGGGGGAATCGAGAAAGAGACCCAGTACTTC. Translation: CASSLGGIEKETQYF. This chain connects TRBV19 to TRBJ2-5; weak D call: TRBD1 (6 bases). CDR3 length: 15 amino acids. Between the trimmed V and J ends, which lost 6 bases and 3 bases, there was a span of 17 bases. The germline V gene has CDR1 LNHDA and CDR2 SQIVND (reference sequence).